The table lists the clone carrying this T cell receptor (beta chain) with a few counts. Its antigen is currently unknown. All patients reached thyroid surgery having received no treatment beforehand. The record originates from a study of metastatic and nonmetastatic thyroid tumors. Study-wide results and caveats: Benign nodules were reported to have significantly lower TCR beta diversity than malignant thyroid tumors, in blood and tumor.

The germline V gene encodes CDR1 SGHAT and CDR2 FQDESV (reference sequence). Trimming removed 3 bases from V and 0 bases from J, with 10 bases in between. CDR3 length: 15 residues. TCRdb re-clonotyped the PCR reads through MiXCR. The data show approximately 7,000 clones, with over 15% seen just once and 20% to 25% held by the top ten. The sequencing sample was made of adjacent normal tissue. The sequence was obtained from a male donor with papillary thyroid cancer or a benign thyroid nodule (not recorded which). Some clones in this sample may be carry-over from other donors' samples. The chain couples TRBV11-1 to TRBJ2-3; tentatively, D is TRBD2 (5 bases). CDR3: CASSFSLESTDTQYF. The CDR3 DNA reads TGTGCCAGCAGCTTTTCACTAGAAAGCACAGATACGCAGTATTTT. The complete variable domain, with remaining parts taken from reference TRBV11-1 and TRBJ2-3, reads EAEVAQSPRYKITEKSQAVAFWCDPISGHATLYWYRQILGQGPELLVQFQDESVVDDSQLPKDRFSAERLKGVDSTLKIQPAELGDSAMYLCASSFSLESTDTQYFGPGTRLTVL.